The present TCR beta chain was sequenced within a study of cytomegalovirus exposure and HLA in healthy donors. At the level of the study: Early on, a data release was issued that held 65 million to 100 million unique TCRs from HLA-typed donors.

As concerns this clone: The antigen is unknown.

The germline V gene has CDR1 SNHLY and CDR2 FYNNEI. V shed 5 bases and J 7 bases; nucleotides not matched to a gene: 2. The CDR3 is made up of 12 amino acids. Whole-study findings and limits: Rare sequences made up most TCRs, while some public TCRs were found in many donors.

It was with 60 Vbeta and 13 Jbeta primers that the PCR ran. Clones were read by immunoSEQ multiplex PCR, and TCRdb kept only the in-frame ones, dropping some. The table includes about 160,000 clones, 60% to 85% detected once. The specimen was PBMCs. The chain is built from TRBV2 and TRBJ2-1, with TRBD2 matching 7 bases. The receptor comes from a woman aged 45-60 years in good health and CMV-seropositive. The chain's CDR3 is CASSLLANEQFF. In DNA, the CDR3 is TGTGCCAGCAGTTTACTAGCGAATGAGCAGTTCTTC.